What follows is one TCR beta chain and its context. There are many counts of this clonotype. No antigen is known for it. No per-base quality is available; no much larger clone lies one base away. This specimen comes from a study of T-cell reconstitution after alpha-beta-depleted transplantation in children (TCRdb year 2016). For the study in its entirety: Using TCR repertoire profiling, the study quantitatively followed how T-cell immune reconstitution unfolded in children after TCRalphabeta/CD19-depleted allogeneic hematopoietic cell transplantation.

Beyond this particular receptor, the publication reports: Hyperexpanded clone frequencies declined over subsequent months; after one year, T-cell counts and TCRbeta diversity were mostly attributed to newly produced T cells. Apparently early alphabetaT-cell count recovery about two months after transplant reportedly relied on only several hundred rapidly expanded clones derived from non-depleted graft cells. The high TCRbeta diversity at day 60 in some patients was ascribed to recipient T cells and intrathymic progenitors that had survived conditioning.

Read against the paper, the sample's treatment or condition label means: allogeneic hematopoietic cell transplantation with graft depleted of TCRalphabeta T cells and CD19 B cells. Transplant recipients were children who received TCRalphabeta/CD19-depleted allogeneic hematopoietic cell grafts. Between the V and J ends, shortened by 6 bases and 2 bases respectively, the junction contains 13 bases. According to the germline V gene (reference sequence), CDR1 reads LNHDA and CDR2 reads SQIVND. The CDR3, cysteine through phenylalanine, is 15 amino acids long. CDR3 DNA is the only sequence kept; it has 45 bases, read in frame from the first base. The receptor library was made with PCR. Sequencing instrument: Illumina HiSeq 2500. TCR library preparation used molecular barcoding, with unique molecular identifiers applied to normalize quantification of the TCRbeta repertoire. Using fastp trimming at Q25 and MiXCR clonotype assembly, TCRdb reanalyzed the public sequencing data and kept in-frame beta chains. Under each unique CDR3 protein, matching rows form one entry showing the most common genes and DNA. Here the sample has tens of thousands of distinct CDR3 sequences; 4.9% occur a single time. The ten biggest clones cover about 19% of the sample.

The TCR was taken from a boy in the first two years of life who had a stem cell transplant for acute myeloid leukemia, so the T cells may come from the graft donor. The specimen comprised PBMCs, mostly from graft donor cells, sampled 180 days after TCRalphabeta/CD19-depleted stem cell transplant. The sequence is built from TRBV19 and TRBJ1-4; the D gene cannot be resolved reliably. Here is the DNA: TGTGCCAGTAGGACATTGCATACGACTAATGAAAAACTGTTTTTT. It translates to CASRTLHTTNEKLFF. Extended through the reference TRBV19 and TRBJ1-4 proteins, this CDR3 yields the full variable domain: DGGITQSPKYLFRKEGQNVTLSCEQNLNHDAMYWYRQDPGQGLRLIYYSQIVNDFQKGDIAEGYSVSREKKESFPLTVTSAQKNPTAFYLCASRTLHTTNEKLFFGSGTQLSVL.